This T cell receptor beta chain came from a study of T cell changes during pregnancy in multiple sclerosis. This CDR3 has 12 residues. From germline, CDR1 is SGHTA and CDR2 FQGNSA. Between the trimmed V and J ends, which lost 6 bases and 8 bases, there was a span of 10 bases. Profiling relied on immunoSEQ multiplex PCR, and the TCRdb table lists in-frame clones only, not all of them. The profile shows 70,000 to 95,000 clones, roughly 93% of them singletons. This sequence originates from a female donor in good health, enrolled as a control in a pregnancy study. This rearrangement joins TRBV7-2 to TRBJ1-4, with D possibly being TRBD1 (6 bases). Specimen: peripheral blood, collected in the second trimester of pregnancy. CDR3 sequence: CASSPGEEKLFF. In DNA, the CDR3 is TGTGCCAGCAGTCCAGGGGAGGAAAAACTGTTTTTT.